The subject of this entry is one TCR beta chain. This record belongs to a study of T cell responses to AZD1222 COVID-19 vaccine. Germline CDR1 is KGHDR and CDR2 is SFDVKD. The CDR3 is 13 amino acids. V dropped 9 bases and J dropped 2; count of bases not matched to a gene: 4. Measured with immunoSEQ multiplex PCR; TCRdb has only the in-frame clones, and not every one. The table lists 150,000 to 190,000 clones, 90% of them singletons. The chain employs TRBV24-1 and TRBJ1-2; TRBD1 agrees at 8 bases. The material sequenced was peripheral blood, taken on day 0 of AZD1222 vaccination. The sequence was collected from an adult in good health. The CDR3 nucleotides are TGTGCCACCTCTTCAGGGGGCAACTATGGCTACACCTTC. It translates to CATSSGGNYGYTF.